This T cell receptor (beta chain) was sequenced for a study of blood T cell repertoires in COVID-19. As for the study in general: Sites in the United States, Italy and Spain provided acute and convalescent COVID-19 samples. The analysed material was cDNA or gDNA that came from T cells, B-cell-depleted T cells, or PBMCs.

Under the authors' procedure: Using reference gene primer amplification, nucleated cell counts were estimated. Method: immunoSEQ multiplex PCR; TCRdb's copy keeps in-frame clones and lacks some. The V and J calls and clone size come from that table; D and trimming were worked out from the DNA. The sample lists some 150,000 clones; more than 80% were seen once. V gave up 1 base and J gave up 3 bases, with 9 bases separating them. CDR1 is SGHVS and CDR2 is FNYEAQ in the germline V gene. This CDR3 comprises 15 residues. This clone occurred once. What was sequenced was peripheral blood. This sequence originates from a human donor with acute or convalescent COVID-19. The donor label of this sample is uncertain. The V call is TRBV7-6, the J call TRBJ2-2; D is unresolved. The chain's CDR3 is CASSLGHMDTGELFF. DNA for the CDR3: TGTGCCAGCAGCTTAGGGCACATGGACACCGGGGAGCTGTTTTTT.